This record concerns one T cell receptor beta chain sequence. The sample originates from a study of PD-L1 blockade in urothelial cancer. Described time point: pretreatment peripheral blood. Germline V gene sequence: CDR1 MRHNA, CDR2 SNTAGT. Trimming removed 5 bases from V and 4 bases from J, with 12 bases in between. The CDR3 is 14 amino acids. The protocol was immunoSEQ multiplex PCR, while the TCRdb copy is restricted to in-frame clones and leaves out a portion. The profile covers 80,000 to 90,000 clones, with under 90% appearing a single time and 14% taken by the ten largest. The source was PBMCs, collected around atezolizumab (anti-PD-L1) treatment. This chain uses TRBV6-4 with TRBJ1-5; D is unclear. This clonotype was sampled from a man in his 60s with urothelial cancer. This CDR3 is CASSREFGNQPQHF. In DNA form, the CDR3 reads TGTGCCAGCAGTCGGGAGTTTGGGAATCAGCCCCAGCATTTT.